The 28 T cell receptor beta chains presented below share a single source sample, sequenced in a study of shared clonotypes between healthy human individuals. Libraries were prepared by immunoSEQ multiplex PCR; TCRdb keeps only in-frame clonotypes and omits some of them. The sample carries a few million clones, approximately 94% recorded once. Material: naive CD4+ T cells sorted from blood. As to subset: CD45RA+ positively selected. Receptors were obtained from a man aged 18 to 29 in good health.

The rearrangement links TRBV21-1 to TRBJ2-5; TRBD2, the table's D call, lacks a check against the DNA. TRBV21-1 is described as a pseudogene. The CDR3 has 10 amino acids. The DNA for the CDR3 is TGTGCCAGCAGCAAATCATCGGTGTACTTC. Protein sequence: CASSKSSVYF.

The DNA of the CDR3 is TGTGCCAGCAGTGTCACCGGGACAGTTACCTACAATGAGCAGTTCTTC. Translated, it gives CASSVTGTVTYNEQFF. The chain combines TRBV6-4 with TRBJ2-1, with 7 bases matching TRBD1. CDR1 is MRHNA, CDR2 SNTAGT, per germline. The CDR3 has 16 amino acids. Trimming at V came to 4 bases and at J to 2 bases, leaving 8 bases not matched to a gene.

This chain links TRBV5-1 with TRBJ2-3; 7 positions agree with TRBD1. Germline loops: CDR1 SGHRS, CDR2 YFSETQ. The V and J ends lost 0 bases and 6 bases, in that order; junction bases with no gene match: 10. The CDR3 is 16 residues long. The CDR3 sequence: CASSLEGARSRDTQYF. CDR3 nucleotide sequence: TGCGCCAGCAGCTTGGAGGGGGCTAGGTCTCGGGATACGCAGTATTTT.

The CDR3, as DNA: TGTGCCAGCAGCCAAGGCCTAGCGGCGGGCGGGGAGAATGAGCAGTTCTTC. Translating it yields CASSQGLAAGGENEQFF. The rearrangement joins TRBV4-2 to TRBJ2-1, with 7 bases matching TRBD2. CDR1 is LGHNA, CDR2 YNFKEQ, per germline. V lost 1 base, J lost 7 bases, and 13 bases stayed unmatched. The CDR3 loop spans 17 amino acids.

The chain uses TRBV2 and TRBJ1-1, with TRBD1 identical over 8 bases. Looked up from germline, CDR1 is SNHLY and CDR2 is FYNNEI. CDR3 size: 15 residues. Trimming at V came to 3 bases and at J to 0 bases, leaving 3 bases not matched to a gene. The CDR3 bases are TGTGCCAGCAGTGAGCAGGGGGCGGTGAACACTGAAGCTTTCTTT. Translating it yields CASSEQGAVNTEAFF. Filled out from reference TRBV2 and TRBJ1-1, the complete variable domain reads EPEVTQTPSHQVTQMGQEVILRCVPISNHLYFYWYRQILGQKVEFLVSFYNNEISEKSEIFDDQFSVERPDGSNFTLKIRSTKLEDSAMYFCASSEQGAVNTEAFFGQGTRLTVV.

The chain links TRBV6-5 to TRBJ1-3; D gene unclear. This CDR3 is built from 13 residues. The germline gives CDR1 MNHEY, CDR2 SVGAGI. V lost 7 bases, J lost 0 bases, and 7 bases lay in between. CDR3 amino acids: CASTRASGNTIYF. CDR3 nucleotide sequence: TGTGCCAGCACACGGGCCTCTGGAAACACCATATATTTT.

A single count supports this clone. V gene TRBV29-1 combines with J gene TRBJ2-2; 9 nucleotides line up with TRBD2. Germline lookup yields CDR1 SQVTM and CDR2 ANQGSEA. V was clipped by 1 base and J by 7 bases; unmatched bases: 7. The length of the CDR3 is 15 residues. CDR3: CSVEAAGGPDGELFF. CDR3 coding DNA: TGCAGCGTTGAAGCGGCGGGGGGGCCTGACGGGGAGCTGTTTTTT.

DNA for the CDR3: TGTGCCAGCTGGACAGGAAATAATTCACCCCTCCACTTT. Residues: CASWTGNNSPLHF. This chain joins TRBV27 and TRBJ1-6; 7 positions agree with TRBD1. The CDR3 has 13 amino acids. V gave up 8 bases and J gave up 5 bases; unmatched junction bases: 3. Germline loops: CDR1 MNHEY, CDR2 SMNVEV (reference sequence).

The CDR3 bases are TGTGCCAGCAGTTTATCTCAGCCCCAGCATTTT. Translating gives CASSLSQPQHF. The chain is built from TRBV27 and TRBJ1-5, with D unresolved. The CDR3 covers 11 residues. Germline CDR1 MNHEY, CDR2 SMNVEV (reference sequence). V was cut by 0 bases and J by 6 bases, with 0 bases left in between.

The rearrangement joins TRBV30 to TRBJ2-3, with TRBD2 matching over 13 bases. V lost 3 bases to trimming and J lost 2 bases; unmatched junction nucleotides: 5. CDR3 size: 16 residues. Germline CDR1 GTSNPN, CDR2 SVGIG (reference sequence). In nucleotides, the CDR3 is TGTGCCTGGAGACTAGCGGGAGGGTTTCCCACAGATACGCAGTATTTT. Protein: CAWRLAGGFPTDTQYF.

The chain couples TRBV5-4 to TRBJ1-1; D is perhaps TRBD1 (5 bases). The V and J ends lost 1 base and 7 bases respectively, with 14 bases between them. Germline CDR1 SGHNT, CDR2 YYREEE (reference sequence). The length of the CDR3 is 14 residues. The CDR3 nucleotides read TGTGCCAGCAGCTTGAAGGCTAGGGACCATGAAGCTTTCTTT. Translating gives CASSLKARDHEAFF.

As to this clone: The identical CDR3 is also encoded by other nucleotide sequences in the sample. The chain joins TRBV5-4 to TRBJ1-3; D gene uncertain. The germline V gene encodes CDR1 SGHNT and CDR2 YYREEE (reference sequence). The CDR3 is made up of 14 amino acids. Trimming left V 1 base short and J 1 base short, with 6 bases between. CDR3 coding DNA: TGTGCCAGCAGCTTGCGGAGTTCTGGAAACACCATATATTTT. Translated: CASSLRSSGNTIYF.

The chain employs TRBV30 and TRBJ1-5; 8 bases are a match to TRBD1. The germline gives CDR1 GTSNPN, CDR2 SVGIG (reference sequence). Trimming cost V 5 bases and J 4 bases; bases outside gene matches: 7. The CDR3 consists of 14 residues. DNA for the CDR3: TGTGCCTGGCAAGGGACAGGAAGGAATCAGCCCCAGCATTTT. Translation: CAWQGTGRNQPQHF.

V is TRBV19 and J is TRBJ2-1; D is possibly TRBD1 (6 bases). The V gene lost 6 bases and the J gene lost 4 bases, with 16 bases spanning the gap. The CDR3 spans 15 residues. Germline CDR1 reads LNHDA; CDR2 reads SQIVND (reference sequence). The CDR3 region is CASRPTGFVYNEQFF. In nucleotides, the CDR3 is TGTGCCAGTAGGCCAACAGGGTTTGTGTACAATGAGCAGTTCTTC.

This clone was detected only a few times. V is TRBV11-2 and J is TRBJ2-7; TRBD2 matches at 8 bases. With 5 bases clipped from V and 3 bases from J, the junction kept 6 bases outside the gene matches. Germline lookup yields CDR1 SGHAT and CDR2 FQNNGV. The CDR3 runs to 14 residues. CDR3 loop: CASSGVSGSYEQYF. The CDR3 DNA is TGTGCCAGCAGCGGGGTGAGCGGGAGCTACGAGCAGTACTTC.

Remarks on this clone: This same CDR3 is encoded by further DNA sequences in the sample. The chain links TRBV18 to TRBJ2-7; no reliable D call. Germline values: CDR1 KGHSH, CDR2 LQKENI. The CDR3 runs to 14 residues. The germline V and J ends were trimmed by 6 bases and 2 bases, with 14 bases remaining between them. Here the CDR3 reads CASSPPARPYEQYF. The DNA for the CDR3 is TGTGCCAGCTCCCCGCCTGCCAGACCCTACGAGCAGTACTTC.

Worth noting for this clone: Other nucleotide sequences from this sample produce the same CDR3. This chain uses TRBV28 with TRBJ1-5, with D perhaps TRBD1 (6 bases). Per germline, CDR1 MDHEN and CDR2 SYDVKM. The CDR3 has 15 amino acids. V lost 6 bases, J lost 0 bases, and 12 bases lay in between. CDR3 protein: CASRPRGYSNQPQHF. CDR3 coding DNA: TGTGCCAGCAGACCCAGGGGTTATAGCAATCAGCCCCAGCATTTT.

The genes are TRBV2 and TRBJ1-1; a possible D gene is TRBD1 (5 bases). The CDR3 contains 11 residues. From germline, CDR1 is SNHLY and CDR2 FYNNEI. The V and J ends lost 2 bases and 11 bases respectively, with 9 bases between them. The CDR3 protein is CASSEQGRAFF. CDR3 DNA sequence: TGTGCCAGCAGTGAACAGGGTCGGGCTTTCTTT.

The chain combines TRBV10-3 with TRBJ2-7; 7 nucleotides align to TRBD1. The CDR3 contains 14 residues. J gave up 2 bases and V 2 bases, and 3 bases lay outside the gene matches. Germline CDR1 reads ENHRY; CDR2 reads SYGVKD. CDR3 sequence reads: CAISETGDPYEQYF. The CDR3 DNA is TGTGCCATCAGTGAGACAGGGGATCCCTACGAGCAGTACTTC.

This clone showed up just a few times. The CDR3 nucleotides read TGTGCTAGTGGTTTGCCCATGGGGAAACTGTTTTTT. Protein sequence: CASGLPMGKLFF. The chain is built from TRBV12-5 and TRBJ1-4; no reliable D call. CDR1 LGHNT and CDR2 FRNRAP come from the germline V gene. This CDR3 has 12 amino acids. The V gene lost 2 bases and the J gene lost 11 bases, with 9 bases spanning the gap. Supplemented by reference TRBV12-5 and TRBJ1-4, the full variable domain reads DARVTQTPRHKVTEMGQEVTMRCQPILGHNTVFWYRQTMMQGLELLAYFRNRAPLDDSGMPKDRFSAEMPDATLATLKIQPSEPRDSAVYFCASGLPMGKLFFGSGTQLSVL.

Comments on this clone: Other DNA variants within this sample encode the same CDR3. The V gene is TRBV5-1, the J gene TRBJ1-4; 8 bases are shared with TRBD1. The CDR3 is made up of 15 amino acids. CDR1 is SGHRS, CDR2 YFSETQ, per germline. V dropped 3 bases and J dropped 4; count of bases not matched to a gene: 5. The CDR3 loop is CASSWGTGGNEKLFF. The CDR3 DNA follows: TGCGCCAGCAGCTGGGGGACAGGAGGTAATGAAAAACTGTTTTTT.

The V and J genes are TRBV4-1 and TRBJ2-4, with 9 nucleotides matching TRBD2. The germline V gene has CDR1 MGHRA and CDR2 YSYEKL. The V gene end was trimmed by 0 bases and the J gene end by 3 bases; junction bases not matched to a gene: 9. The CDR3 covers 18 residues. The CDR3 protein is CASSQEAMASGNKNIQYF. The CDR3 DNA is TGCGCCAGCAGCCAAGAAGCTATGGCTAGCGGGAACAAAAACATTCAGTACTTC.

This chain joins TRBV25-1 and TRBJ2-2; 8 nucleotides match TRBD1. Germline CDR1 reads MGHDK; CDR2 reads SYGVNS. The trim removed 3 bases at V and 7 bases at J, leaving 7 bases unmatched. CDR3 length: 15 residues. The DNA of the CDR3 is TGTGCCAGCAGTGAGGACAGGGTGTCCCACGGGGAGCTGTTTTTT. It codes for CASSEDRVSHGELFF.

V usage is TRBV7-9 and J usage is TRBJ1-2; D may be TRBD1 (5 bases). This CDR3 spans 14 amino acids. V lost 3 bases to trimming and J lost 6 bases, with 14 bases between them. Germline V gives CDR1 SEHNR, CDR2 FQNEAQ (reference sequence). Here the CDR3 reads CASSLGEGQNGYTF. CDR3 in DNA: TGTGCCAGCAGCTTGGGGGAAGGGCAGAATGGCTACACCTTC.

The chain combines TRBV10-3 with TRBJ2-1, with 10 nucleotides matching TRBD2. Trimming cost V 10 bases and J 10 bases; bases outside gene matches: 4. Germline V CDR1 and CDR2: ENHRY, SYGVKD. The CDR3 runs 11 residues. DNA for the CDR3: TGTGCCACCCCGGGACTAGCGGAGCAGTTCTTC. Translating it yields CATPGLAEQFF.

The CDR3 sequence: CASSRGGQVATNEKLFF. The CDR3 region has the DNA TGTGCCAGCAGCAGGGGGGGACAGGTGGCAACTAATGAAAAACTGTTTTTT. The V and J genes are TRBV5-4 and TRBJ1-4; 8 bases match TRBD1. The CDR3 runs to 17 residues. Germline-derived CDR1 and CDR2 are SGHNT and YYREEE (reference sequence). The ends lost 4 bases at V and 0 bases at J; junction bases unmatched: 8.

This clone was counted once. V is TRBV10-1 and J is TRBJ1-2; 7 bases are a match to TRBD1. Germline CDR1 is WNHNN and CDR2 is SYGVQD (reference sequence). J gave up 4 bases and V 5 bases, and 4 bases lay outside the gene matches. This CDR3 spans 13 amino acids. The CDR3 DNA reads as TGCGCCAGCAGTTCCGGGACAGTCTATGGCTACACCTTC. Its translation: CASSSGTVYGYTF.

The V and J genes are TRBV5-1 and TRBJ1-5; 7 bases are shared with TRBD1. V gave up 3 bases and J gave up 0 bases; unmatched junction bases: 18. Per the germline V gene, CDR1 is SGHRS and CDR2 is YFSETQ. The CDR3 has 20 residues. The CDR3 reads CASSSRTLPGQFFSNQPQHF. In DNA, the CDR3 is TGCGCCAGCAGCTCGCGTACCCTACCGGGACAGTTCTTTAGCAATCAGCCCCAGCATTTT.